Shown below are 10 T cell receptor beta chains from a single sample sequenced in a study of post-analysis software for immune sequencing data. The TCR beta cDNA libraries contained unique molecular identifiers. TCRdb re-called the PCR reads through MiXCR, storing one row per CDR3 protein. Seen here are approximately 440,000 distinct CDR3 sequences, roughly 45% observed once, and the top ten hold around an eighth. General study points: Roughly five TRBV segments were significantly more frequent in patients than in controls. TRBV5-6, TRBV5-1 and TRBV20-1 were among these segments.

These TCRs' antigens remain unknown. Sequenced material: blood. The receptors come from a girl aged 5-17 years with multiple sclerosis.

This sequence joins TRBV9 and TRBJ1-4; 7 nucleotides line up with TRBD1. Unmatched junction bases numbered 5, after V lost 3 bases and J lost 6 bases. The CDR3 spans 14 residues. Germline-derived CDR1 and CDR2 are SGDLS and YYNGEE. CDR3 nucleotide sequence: TGTGCCAGCAGCGACGGGACAGTGGATGAAAAACTGTTTTTT. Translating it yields CASSDGTVDEKLFF.

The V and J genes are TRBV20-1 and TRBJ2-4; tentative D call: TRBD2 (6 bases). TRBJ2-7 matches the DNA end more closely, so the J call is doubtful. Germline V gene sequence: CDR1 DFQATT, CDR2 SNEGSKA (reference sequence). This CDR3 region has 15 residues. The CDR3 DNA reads TGCAGTGCTAGGGTTGGGGACTGGCTCTCCTACGAGCAGTACTTC. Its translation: CSARVGDWLSYEQYF.

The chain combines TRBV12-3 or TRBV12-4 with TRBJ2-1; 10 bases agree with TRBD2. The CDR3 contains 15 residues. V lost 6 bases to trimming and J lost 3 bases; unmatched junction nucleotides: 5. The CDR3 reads CASRVSSGSYNEQFF. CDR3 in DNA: TGTGCCAGCAGAGTGTCTAGCGGGAGCTACAATGAGCAGTTCTTC.

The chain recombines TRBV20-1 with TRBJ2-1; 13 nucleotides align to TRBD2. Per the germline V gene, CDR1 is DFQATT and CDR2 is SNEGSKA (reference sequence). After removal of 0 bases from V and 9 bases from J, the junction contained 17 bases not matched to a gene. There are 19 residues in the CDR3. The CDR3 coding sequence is TGCAGTGCTAGAGATTTGGAACTAGCGGGAGGGCCCTTCAGCAGTGAGCAGTTCTTC. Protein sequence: CSARDLELAGGPFSSEQFF.

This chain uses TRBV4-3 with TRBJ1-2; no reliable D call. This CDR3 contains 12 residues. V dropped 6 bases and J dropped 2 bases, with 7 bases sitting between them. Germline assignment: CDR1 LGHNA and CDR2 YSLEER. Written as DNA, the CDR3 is TGCGCCAGCAGGGGAAACAACTATGGCTACACCTTC. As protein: CASRGNNYGYTF.

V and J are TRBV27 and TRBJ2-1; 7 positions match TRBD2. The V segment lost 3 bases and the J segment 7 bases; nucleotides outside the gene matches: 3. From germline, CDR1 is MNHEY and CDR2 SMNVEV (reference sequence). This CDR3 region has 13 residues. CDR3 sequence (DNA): TGTGCCAGCAGTTTTGAGGGAGGGAATGAGCAGTTCTTC. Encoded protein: CASSFEGGNEQFF.

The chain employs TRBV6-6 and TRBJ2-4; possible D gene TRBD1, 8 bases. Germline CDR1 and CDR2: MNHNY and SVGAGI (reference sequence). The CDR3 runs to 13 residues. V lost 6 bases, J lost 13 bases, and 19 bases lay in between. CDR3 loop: CASSSDRAGEQYF. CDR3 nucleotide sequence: TGTGCCAGCAGCTCGGACAGGGCGGGGGAGCAGTACTTC.

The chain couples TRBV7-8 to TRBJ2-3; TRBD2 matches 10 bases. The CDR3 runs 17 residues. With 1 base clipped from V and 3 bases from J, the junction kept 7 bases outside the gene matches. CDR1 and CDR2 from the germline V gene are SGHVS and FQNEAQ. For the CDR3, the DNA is TGTGCCAGCAGCTTAGAGATAGGACTAGCGGTTACAGATACGCAGTATTTT. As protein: CASSLEIGLAVTDTQYF.

The CDR3 DNA reads TGTGCCAGCAGCTTCAGACAGGGGGCGGCGGATACGCAGTATTTT. Residues: CASSFRQGAADTQYF. The V call is TRBV7-2, the J call TRBJ2-3; TRBD1 matches 10 bases. Germline V CDR1 and CDR2: SGHTA, FQGNSA. V gave up 3 bases and J gave up 6 bases; unmatched junction bases: 6. The CDR3 extends over 15 amino acids.

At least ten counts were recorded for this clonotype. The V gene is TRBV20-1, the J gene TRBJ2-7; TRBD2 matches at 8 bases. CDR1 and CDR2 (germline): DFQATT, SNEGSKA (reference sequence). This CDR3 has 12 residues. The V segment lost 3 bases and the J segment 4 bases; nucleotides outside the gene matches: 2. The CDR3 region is CSARREVYEQYF. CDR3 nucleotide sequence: TGCAGTGCTAGGCGGGAGGTATACGAGCAGTACTTC.